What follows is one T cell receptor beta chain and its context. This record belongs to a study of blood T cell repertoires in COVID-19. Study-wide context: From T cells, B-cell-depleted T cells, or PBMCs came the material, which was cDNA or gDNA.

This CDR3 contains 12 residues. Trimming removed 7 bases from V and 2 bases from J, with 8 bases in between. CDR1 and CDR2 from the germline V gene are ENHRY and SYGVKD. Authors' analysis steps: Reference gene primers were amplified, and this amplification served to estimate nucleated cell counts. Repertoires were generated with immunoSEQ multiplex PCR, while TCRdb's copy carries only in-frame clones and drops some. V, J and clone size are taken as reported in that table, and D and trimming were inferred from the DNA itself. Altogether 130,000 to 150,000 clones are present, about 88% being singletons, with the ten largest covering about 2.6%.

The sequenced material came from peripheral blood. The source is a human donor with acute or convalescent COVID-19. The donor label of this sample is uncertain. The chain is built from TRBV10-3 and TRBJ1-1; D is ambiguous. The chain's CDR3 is CAIKERNTEAFF. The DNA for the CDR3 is TGTGCCATCAAAGAGCGTAACACTGAAGCTTTCTTT.